Below are 19 T cell receptor beta chains sequenced from a single sample in a study of beta chain features in type 1 diabetes. The entirety of the isolated RNA underwent reverse transcription, so expressed TCRB transcripts were sequenced. Generated by immunoSEQ multiplex PCR, the TCRdb table keeps only in-frame clones and is missing some. The sample shows about 930,000 clones, roughly 16% of them seen only once. Sequencing input: naive CD4+ T cells from blood. These receptors all come from a woman aged 18-35 years in good health.

The V and J genes are TRBV7-2 and TRBJ2-1; no firm D call. Germline V lookup: CDR1 SGHTA, CDR2 FQGNSA. This CDR3 has 15 amino acids. V shed 3 bases and J shed 0 bases, with 9 bases lying between them. The CDR3 here is CASSFVRSSYNEQFF. CDR3 nucleotides: TGTGCCAGCAGCTTTGTGAGGAGCTCCTACAATGAGCAGTTCTTC.

The chain uses TRBV7-2 and TRBJ2-3; D might be TRBD1 (5 bases). Trimming stripped 2 bases from V and 4 bases from J, with 10 bases between. Germline V lookup: CDR1 SGHTA, CDR2 FQGNSA. This CDR3 is 14 amino acids long. The CDR3: CASSLQGGADTQYF. The CDR3, as DNA: TGTGCCAGCAGCTTACAGGGTGGCGCAGATACGCAGTATTTT.

The chain uses TRBV2 and TRBJ1-1; possibly TRBD1 for D (5 bases). The V end was cut by 6 bases, the J end by 4 bases, with 15 bases between. CDR1 and CDR2 from the germline V gene are SNHLY and FYNNEI. This CDR3 has 14 amino acids. As DNA, the CDR3 is TGTGCCAGCAGGAGGGACCCGGGGGGCACTGAAGCTTTCTTT. Amino acid sequence: CASRRDPGGTEAFF. Based on the CDR3 plus reference TRBV2 and TRBJ1-1, the full variable domain is EPEVTQTPSHQVTQMGQEVILRCVPISNHLYFYWYRQILGQKVEFLVSFYNNEISEKSEIFDDQFSVERPDGSNFTLKIRSTKLEDSAMYFCASRRDPGGTEAFFGQGTRLTVV.

Details on this clone: This sample includes further DNA sequences coding for the same CDR3. The V and J genes are TRBV7-2 and TRBJ2-3; TRBD1 aligns across 7 bases. Germline V gene lookup returns CDR1 SGHTA and CDR2 FQGNSA. J was trimmed by 3 bases and V by 4 bases; bases with no gene match: 1. The CDR3 loop spans 13 amino acids. The CDR3: CASSSRGTDTQYF. DNA of the CDR3: TGTGCCAGCAGCTCCAGGGGGACAGATACGCAGTATTTT. The complete variable domain, with remaining parts taken from reference TRBV7-2 and TRBJ2-3, reads GAGVSQSPSNKVTEKGKDVELRCDPISGHTALYWYRQSLGQGLEFLIYFQGNSAPDKSGLPSDRFSAERTGGSVSTLTIQRTQQEDSAVYLCASSSRGTDTQYFGPGTRLTVL.

This chain joins TRBV5-4 and TRBJ2-3, with D uncertain. CDR3 length: 15 amino acids. V dropped 2 bases and J dropped 0 bases, with 10 bases sitting between them. Per the germline V gene, CDR1 is SGHNT and CDR2 is YYREEE (reference sequence). In DNA form, the CDR3 reads TGTGCCAGCAGCTTCCGCGGATCAAGCACAGATACGCAGTATTTT. The encoded protein is CASSFRGSSTDTQYF. Full variable domain (remainder filled in from reference TRBV5-4 and TRBJ2-3): ETGVTQSPTHLIKTRGQQVTLRCSSQSGHNTVSWYQQALGQGPQFIFQYYREEENGRGNFPPRFSGLQFPNYSSELNVNALELDDSALYLCASSFRGSSTDTQYFGPGTRLTVL.

This clone has more than one count but fewer than ten. This chain uses TRBV7-2 with TRBJ2-1; weak D call: TRBD1 (6 bases). The V end was cut by 4 bases, the J end by 5 bases, with 12 bases between. Germline V gene sequence: CDR1 SGHTA, CDR2 FQGNSA. The CDR3 has 14 amino acids. The CDR3 spells CASSSRRTDNEQFF. The CDR3 bases are TGTGCCAGCAGCTCCAGAAGGACAGACAATGAGCAGTTCTTC.

This clone was counted a few times. The rearrangement uses TRBV4-3 and TRBJ2-7; 7 bases match TRBD1. Trimming removed 0 bases from V and 2 bases from J; junction bases left unmatched: 7. In germline, CDR1 is LGHNA, CDR2 YSLEER. This CDR3 region has 16 residues. The CDR3 DNA is TGCGCCAGCAGCCAAGACTTCGGGACAGTTCCCTACGAGCAGTACTTC. This encodes CASSQDFGTVPYEQYF.

The V gene is TRBV27, the J gene TRBJ2-2; D might be TRBD1 (6 bases). Germline CDR1 MNHEY, CDR2 SMNVEV (reference sequence). CDR3 length: 16 amino acids. Trimming cost V 3 bases and J 4 bases, with 15 bases left between them. Written as DNA, the CDR3 is TGTGCCAGCAGTTTGGCAGGGGCCAGAGGCACCGGGGAGCTGTTTTTT. The encoded protein is CASSLAGARGTGELFF.

V and J are TRBV28 and TRBJ2-5, with D possibly being TRBD1 or TRBD2 (5 bases each). Trimming took off 4 bases at V and 10 bases at J, with 16 bases between the two ends. The CDR3 is made up of 13 amino acids. Germline CDR1 is MDHEN and CDR2 is SYDVKM. CDR3 region: CASSYPGRMNQYF. As DNA, the CDR3 is TGTGCCAGCAGTTACCCGGGACGGATGAACCAGTACTTC.

The CDR3, as DNA: TGCGCCAGCAGCTTGGTACCAGGGTCCGAGCCCCAGCATTTT. This translates into CASSLVPGSEPQHF. The rearrangement joins TRBV5-1 to TRBJ1-5, with D perhaps matching TRBD1 (5 bases). Deletions cut 0 bases from V and 8 bases from J, with 12 bases between. The CDR3 contains 14 residues. CDR1 and CDR2 (germline): SGHRS, YFSETQ. Based on the CDR3 plus reference TRBV5-1 and TRBJ1-5, the full variable domain is KAGVTQTPRYLIKTRGQQVTLSCSPISGHRSVSWYQQTPGQGLQFLFEYFSETQRNKGNFPGRFSGRQFSNSRSEMNVSTLELGDSALYLCASSLVPGSEPQHFGDGTRLSIL.

This chain uses TRBV7-2 with TRBJ2-1; D is unresolved. Trimming shortened V by 5 bases and J by 3 bases, and 8 bases separated the two germline ends. CDR1 and CDR2 from the germline V gene are SGHTA and FQGNSA. The CDR3 contains 13 residues. The CDR3 is CASSPTDYNEQFF. The CDR3 DNA is TGTGCCAGCAGCCCGACGGACTACAATGAGCAGTTCTTC.

The chain is built from TRBV6-5 and TRBJ2-7, with 7 nucleotides matching TRBD1. CDR1 and CDR2 from the germline V gene are MNHEY and SVGAGI. The CDR3 totals 15 residues. V shed 5 bases and J 2 bases; nucleotides not matched to a gene: 9. CDR3 nucleotide sequence: TGTGCCAGCAGTATCCCGGTGACAGGGCCCTACGAGCAGTACTTC. It yields the protein CASSIPVTGPYEQYF.

The sample holds many counts of this clone. This sequence joins TRBV6-6 and TRBJ1-1, with D unresolved. The CDR3 is 11 amino acids. Per germline, CDR1 MNHNY and CDR2 SVGAGI (reference sequence). Trimming stripped 8 bases from V and 8 bases from J, with 12 bases between. CDR3 in amino acids: CASGKAGEAFF. In DNA form, the CDR3 reads TGTGCCAGCGGCAAGGCGGGGGAAGCTTTCTTT.

V is TRBV9 and J is TRBJ2-2; TRBD2 matches at 10 bases. V lost 0 bases to trimming and J lost 7 bases; unmatched junction nucleotides: 6. The length of the CDR3 is 16 residues. Germline assignment: CDR1 SGDLS and CDR2 YYNGEE. CDR3 in DNA: TGTGCCAGCAGCGTAGGGCTAGCGGGAGCGAACGGGGAGCTGTTTTTT. The encoded protein is CASSVGLAGANGELFF.

The CDR3 nucleotides are TGTGCCAGCAGCTCTAGCGGGTGGGATGAGCAGTTCTTC. It codes for CASSSSGWDEQFF. This chain joins TRBV7-9 and TRBJ2-1, with 8 bases fitting TRBD2. From germline, CDR1 is SEHNR and CDR2 FQNEAQ (reference sequence). This CDR3 comprises 13 residues. V lost 4 bases to trimming and J lost 8 bases; unmatched junction nucleotides: 4.

The chain carries TRBV11-2 and TRBJ2-3; 10 bases are a match to TRBD2. V was pared by 5 bases and J by 5 bases, with 10 bases of the junction left unmatched. From germline, CDR1 is SGHAT and CDR2 FQNNGV. CDR3 length: 16 amino acids. The CDR3 nucleotides are TGTGCCAGCAGCAAAAGGACTAGCGGATCTATAGATACGCAGTATTTT. This translates into CASSKRTSGSIDTQYF. The variable domain in full, with the rest retrieved from reference TRBV11-2 and TRBJ2-3, is EAGVAQSPRYKIIEKRQSVAFWCNPISGHATLYWYQQILGQGPKLLIQFQNNGVVDDSQLPKDRFSAERLKGVDSTLKIQPAKLEDSAVYLCASSKRTSGSIDTQYFGPGTRLTVL.

V is TRBV28 and J is TRBJ2-7, with D maybe TRBD2 (5 bases). The germline V gene encodes CDR1 MDHEN and CDR2 SYDVKM. There are 14 residues in the CDR3. V was cut by 0 bases and J by 2 bases, with 8 bases left in between. This chain's CDR3 is CASSLWLATYEQYF. The CDR3 DNA reads as TGTGCCAGCAGTTTATGGCTAGCAACCTACGAGCAGTACTTC.

The rearrangement joins TRBV6-5 to TRBJ1-2; no definite D call. Trimming removed 6 bases at V and 2 bases at J, with 13 bases between. Germline-derived CDR1 and CDR2 are MNHEY and SVGAGI. This CDR3 region has 14 residues. In DNA, the CDR3 is TGTGCCAGCAGCCGAGGACTGTCCAACTATGGCTACACCTTC. It codes for CASSRGLSNYGYTF.

This clone has a handful of counts. V is TRBV5-1 and J is TRBJ2-3; a weak D match, TRBD1 (6 bases). CDR1 and CDR2 from the germline V gene are SGHRS and YFSETQ. The CDR3 consists of 14 residues. The V end was cut by 0 bases, the J end by 2 bases, with 7 bases between. For the CDR3, the DNA is TGCGCCAGCAGCTTGGGACAGGCCACAGATACGCAGTATTTT. The encoded protein is CASSLGQATDTQYF.